These 5 T cell receptor beta chains originate from one sample sequenced in a study of cytomegalovirus exposure and HLA in healthy donors. Produced via immunoSEQ multiplex PCR; TCRdb's table is partial and in-frame only. The sample has about 220,000 clones, 65% to 85% seen once; the top ten hold about 14%. The source material was PBMCs. The receptors shown here come from a woman in her 30s in good health and CMV-seropositive.

This rearrangement joins TRBV27 to TRBJ1-2; D unresolved. Germline V gives CDR1 MNHEY, CDR2 SMNVEV (reference sequence). Trimming removed 3 bases from V and 8 bases from J, with 16 bases in between. This CDR3 region has 14 residues. The CDR3 reads CASSFAGQRWGYTF. The CDR3, as DNA: TGTGCCAGCAGTTTCGCTGGGCAGCGATGGGGCTACACCTTC.

The chain recombines TRBV6-6 with TRBJ2-3, with TRBD2 matching 12 bases. J gave up 3 bases and V 5 bases, and 6 bases lay outside the gene matches. The CDR3 is made up of 16 amino acids. Germline V lookup: CDR1 MNHNY, CDR2 SVGAGI (reference sequence). CDR3 bases: TGTGCCAGCAGTACGGTCGGACTAGCGGGAACAGATACGCAGTATTTT. Translating it yields CASSTVGLAGTDTQYF.

The chain has TRBV7-9 and TRBJ2-3; D is ambiguous. Germline CDR1 reads SEHNR; CDR2 reads FQNEAQ (reference sequence). The CDR3 runs 13 residues. V lost 8 bases and J 4 bases, leaving 13 bases between the germline ends. The CDR3 DNA reads TGTGCCAGCGCCCCCGGCTCCGCAGATACGCAGTATTTT. Protein sequence: CASAPGSADTQYF.

CDR3 amino acids: CASSLIRGKQETQYF. The CDR3 region has the DNA TGCGCCAGCAGCTTGATCCGGGGGAAGCAAGAGACCCAGTACTTC. The chain couples TRBV5-1 to TRBJ2-5; perhaps TRBD2 as D (6 bases). This CDR3 region has 15 residues. Per the germline V gene, CDR1 is SGHRS and CDR2 is YFSETQ. V was pared by 1 base and J by 2 bases, with 12 bases between.

The chain joins TRBV9 to TRBJ2-2; a weak D match, TRBD2 (6 bases). The germline V gene has CDR1 SGDLS and CDR2 YYNGEE. The CDR3 sequence is 13 residues long. V was pared by 6 bases and J by 6 bases, with 12 bases between. The DNA for the CDR3 is TGTGCCAGCAACCTGGGAGGCGCCGGGGAGCTGTTTTTT. Translating gives CASNLGGAGELFF.